Below, 27 T cell receptor beta chains from the same sample are listed, as sequenced in a study of blood T cell repertoires in COVID-19. Repertoires were generated with immunoSEQ multiplex PCR, while TCRdb's copy carries only in-frame clones and drops some. The sample includes over 70,000 clones, approximately 90% of them seen just once. Sequenced sample: peripheral blood. The source of these receptors is a man aged 45-65 years with COVID-19, enrolled during active disease.

The V and J genes are TRBV9 and TRBJ2-1; 11 bases agree with TRBD2. Germline CDR1 and CDR2: SGDLS and YYNGEE. The ends lost 3 bases at V and 8 bases at J; junction bases unmatched: 7. The CDR3 extends over 15 amino acids. CDR3 in amino acids: CASSEGTSGRDEQFF. CDR3 DNA sequence: TGTGCCAGCAGCGAAGGGACTAGCGGACGGGATGAGCAGTTCTTC.

The rearrangement links TRBV12-3 or TRBV12-4 to TRBJ1-2; weak D call: TRBD1 (5 bases). Trimming pared 5 bases from V and 4 bases from J, leaving 11 bases between. The CDR3 loop spans 13 amino acids. This CDR3 reads CASSLTGTYGYTF. CDR3 DNA: TGTGCCAGCAGTCTTACAGGAACCTATGGCTACACCTTC.

The chain employs TRBV7-9 and TRBJ2-2, with no clear D. The germline gives CDR1 SEHNR, CDR2 FQNEAQ (reference sequence). The V gene lost 3 bases and the J gene lost 7 bases, with 6 bases spanning the gap. There are 12 residues in the CDR3. DNA for the CDR3: TGTGCCAGCAGCTTTCAGCGCGGGGAGCTGTTTTTT. This sequence encodes CASSFQRGELFF.

J is TRBJ2-2 and V is TRBV9, with D possibly matching TRBD2 (6 bases). V was shortened by 4 bases and J by 7 bases, with 17 bases between the two germline ends. CDR1 SGDLS and CDR2 YYNGEE come from the germline V gene. The CDR3 loop spans 15 amino acids. The CDR3 DNA follows: TGTGCCAGCAGCCGATTGAGGGGACTCGGCGGGGAGCTGTTTTTT. Its translation is CASSRLRGLGGELFF.

This clone was observed a single time. The rearrangement links TRBV29-1 to TRBJ1-4, with 8 positions matching TRBD1. Germline values: CDR1 SQVTM, CDR2 ANQGSEA. The CDR3 spans 14 residues. This chain's CDR3 is CSVRQGSTNEKLFF. The CDR3 coding sequence is TGCAGTGTCAGACAGGGGTCAACTAATGAAAAACTGTTTTTT.

The chain joins TRBV5-8 to TRBJ1-1; TRBD1 matches at 10 bases. V was clipped by 5 bases and J by 10 bases; unmatched bases: 8. There are 13 residues in the CDR3. Looked up from germline, CDR1 is SGHTS and CDR2 is YDEGEE. The CDR3, as DNA: TGTGCCAGCAGTTTTGACAGGGGGCATGGAGCTTTCTTT. As protein: CASSFDRGHGAFF.

This chain uses TRBV9 with TRBJ1-3; weak D call: TRBD1 (5 bases). Germline-derived CDR1 and CDR2 are SGDLS and YYNGEE. V lost 4 bases to trimming and J lost 2 bases, with 16 bases between them. The CDR3 runs to 16 residues. CDR3: CASSTGEGAAGNTIYF. The CDR3 DNA follows: TGTGCCAGCAGCACGGGGGAGGGTGCTGCTGGAAACACCATATATTTT.

This clone was recorded only once. The chain carries TRBV4-1 and TRBJ2-5, with TRBD2 matching over 9 bases. The CDR3 contains 13 residues. Germline V CDR1 and CDR2: MGHRA, YSYEKL. The V segment lost 4 bases and the J segment 4 bases; nucleotides outside the gene matches: 1. The CDR3 region is CASSLLAGETQYF. The CDR3 bases are TGCGCCAGCAGCCTACTAGCGGGAGAGACCCAGTACTTC.

This clone was counted once. The chain combines TRBV9 with TRBJ2-7, with 14 bases identical to TRBD2. With V trimmed by 4 bases and J by 2 bases, 5 bases remained unmatched. CDR1 and CDR2 from the germline V gene are SGDLS and YYNGEE. The CDR3 extends over 16 amino acids. The CDR3 reads CASSLGTSGRTYEQYF. The DNA of the CDR3 is TGTGCCAGCAGCCTAGGGACTAGCGGGAGAACCTACGAGCAGTACTTC. Using reference TRBV9 and TRBJ2-7 for the parts outside the CDR3, the full variable domain is DSGVTQTPKHLITATGQRVTLRCSPRSGDLSVYWYQQSLDQGLQFLIQYYNGEERAKGNILERFSAQQFPDLHSELNLSSLELGDSALYFCASSLGTSGRTYEQYFGPGTRLTVT.

Note on this clone: Other DNA sequences within the sample encode an identical CDR3. The V and J genes are TRBV6-5 and TRBJ2-7, with 8 bases aligning to TRBD2. Germline V gene sequence: CDR1 MNHEY, CDR2 SVGAGI. The CDR3 spans 14 residues. The junction had 4 bases not matched to a gene; V was cut back by 6 bases and J by 0 bases. CDR3 sequence reads: CASSASGSSYEQYF. The CDR3 region has the DNA TGTGCCAGCAGCGCCAGCGGGAGCTCCTACGAGCAGTACTTC.

V usage is TRBV11-2 and J usage is TRBJ2-1; possible D gene TRBD1, 7 bases. This CDR3 contains 15 residues. Germline V gives CDR1 SGHAT, CDR2 FQNNGV. Trimming left V 6 bases short and J 9 bases short, with 21 bases between. The CDR3 DNA reads TGTGCCAGCAGTACAACAGGGGACTCTTACGGTGAGCAGTTCTTC. Translated: CASSTTGDSYGEQFF.

This sequence joins TRBV4-1 and TRBJ1-2, with 9 bases aligning to TRBD1. The germline V gene has CDR1 MGHRA and CDR2 YSYEKL. The junction had 4 bases not matched to a gene; V was cut back by 3 bases and J by 8 bases. The CDR3 is 13 amino acids. This chain's CDR3 is CASSQVTGGGYTF. Written as DNA, the CDR3 is TGCGCCAGCAGCCAGGTTACAGGGGGCGGCTACACCTTC.

The sample holds a few counts of this clone. This sequence joins TRBV4-2 and TRBJ2-1; D is ambiguous. CDR1 is LGHNA, CDR2 YNFKEQ, per germline. This CDR3 has 16 residues. Trimming took 1 base from V and 0 from J, leaving 10 bases between them. The CDR3 is CASSQVRGYSYNEQFF. DNA of the CDR3: TGTGCCAGCAGCCAAGTGCGCGGATACTCCTACAATGAGCAGTTCTTC.

This clone appeared once. The chain employs TRBV27 and TRBJ2-2, with a weak D call TRBD2 (7 bases). Trimming stripped 0 bases from V and 2 bases from J, with 13 bases between. The germline V gene has CDR1 MNHEY and CDR2 SMNVEV (reference sequence). CDR3 size: 17 residues. The CDR3 loop is CASSLSPGGGNTGELFF. In DNA form, the CDR3 reads TGTGCCAGCAGTTTATCCCCTGGGGGGGGCAACACCGGGGAGCTGTTTTTT.

This rearrangement joins TRBV20-1 to TRBJ2-1, with TRBD2 as a possible D gene (6 bases). Germline loops: CDR1 DFQATT, CDR2 SNEGSKA (reference sequence). V shed 3 bases and J shed 8 bases, with 11 bases lying between them. The CDR3 totals 12 residues. Here the CDR3 DNA reads TGCAGTGCTAGTCTTGGGGGGTATGAGCAGTTCTTC. Its protein is CSASLGGYEQFF.

This chain links TRBV7-2 with TRBJ2-7; the D gene is possibly TRBD2 (5 bases). With 5 bases removed from V and 5 bases from J, the gap between germline ends came to 13 bases. There are 13 residues in the CDR3. Germline V gene data show CDR1 as SGHTA and CDR2 as FQGNSA. CDR3 amino acids: CASSVENGDEQYF. CDR3 DNA: TGTGCCAGCAGCGTTGAGAACGGGGACGAGCAGTACTTC.

The chain joins TRBV5-6 to TRBJ2-3; possible D gene TRBD1, 7 bases. V shed 6 bases and J shed 3 bases, with 17 bases lying between them. The germline V gene has CDR1 SGHDT and CDR2 YYEEEE. The CDR3 is 15 residues long. In DNA form, the CDR3 reads TGTGCCAGCACCCTCCAGGGGGGAATGACAGATACGCAGTATTTT. Its protein is CASTLQGGMTDTQYF.

V and J are TRBV19 and TRBJ2-1; TRBD2 aligns across 12 bases. From germline, CDR1 is LNHDA and CDR2 SQIVND (reference sequence). After removal of 7 bases from V and 8 bases from J, the junction contained 6 bases not matched to a gene. This CDR3 is built from 14 residues. The CDR3 here is CASTRLAGADEQFF. In DNA form, the CDR3 reads TGTGCCAGTACTCGACTAGCGGGAGCTGATGAGCAGTTCTTC. The variable domain in full, with the rest retrieved from reference TRBV19 and TRBJ2-1, is DGGITQSPKYLFRKEGQNVTLSCEQNLNHDAMYWYRQDPGQGLRLIYYSQIVNDFQKGDIAEGYSVSREKKESFPLTVTSAQKNPTAFYLCASTRLAGADEQFFGPGTRLTVL.

The chain uses TRBV29-1 and TRBJ2-3; 8 nucleotides agree with TRBD1. The CDR3 has 12 residues. CDR1 is SQVTM and CDR2 is ANQGSEA in the germline V gene. V lost 7 bases, J lost 4 bases, and 4 bases stayed unmatched. The DNA of the CDR3 is TGCAGCGCTACGGACAGGGCAGATACGCAGTATTTT. This codes for CSATDRADTQYF.

This clone showed up just once. This chain uses TRBV2 with TRBJ2-2; tentatively, D is TRBD2 (6 bases). V lost 6 bases and J 1 base, leaving 12 bases between the germline ends. CDR3 length: 15 residues. Germline CDR1 and CDR2: SNHLY and FYNNEI. In DNA, the CDR3 is TGTGCCAGCAGGGGGGGACGGGTGAACACCGGGGAGCTGTTTTTT. It codes for CASRGGRVNTGELFF.

The chain uses TRBV5-6 and TRBJ2-1; tentative D call: TRBD2 (5 bases). The CDR3 length is 13 residues. CDR1 and CDR2 from the germline V gene are SGHDT and YYEEEE. Trimming stripped 4 bases from V and 4 bases from J, with 9 bases between. The CDR3 DNA follows: TGTGCCAGCAGCCGCGGACTTTACAATGAGCAGTTCTTC. Translation: CASSRGLYNEQFF.

Worth noting for this clone: The sample contains more than one DNA sequence encoding this CDR3. The chain combines TRBV30 with TRBJ2-7; a possible D gene is TRBD1 (6 bases). V was shortened by 0 bases and J by 3 bases, with 6 bases between the two germline ends. Germline values: CDR1 GTSNPN, CDR2 SVGIG (reference sequence). The CDR3 is 12 residues long. CDR3 protein: CAWSVQGYEQYF. The CDR3 DNA is TGTGCCTGGAGTGTACAGGGCTACGAGCAGTACTTC.

This clone was seen more than once but under ten times. This chain connects TRBV5-1 to TRBJ2-3; 10 positions match TRBD1. Germline V CDR1 and CDR2: SGHRS, YFSETQ. CDR3 length: 16 residues. After removal of 0 bases from V and 2 bases from J, the junction contained 3 bases not matched to a gene. The CDR3 nucleotides read TGCGCCAGCAGCTTGGTGGGACAGGGGTCCACAGATACGCAGTATTTT. It codes for CASSLVGQGSTDTQYF.

Note on this clone: In the same sample, other DNA sequences code for this CDR3. The gene calls are TRBV18 and TRBJ2-2; 14 bases are shared with TRBD2. With 3 bases clipped from V and 5 bases from J, the junction kept 2 bases outside the gene matches. This CDR3 comprises 16 residues. Germline CDR1 KGHSH, CDR2 LQKENI. The CDR3 protein is CASSPGLAGVTGELFF. As DNA, the CDR3 is TGTGCCAGCTCACCGGGACTAGCGGGAGTGACCGGGGAGCTGTTTTTT.

The rearrangement uses TRBV30 and TRBJ1-5, with 7 bases aligning to TRBD1. Germline V lookup: CDR1 GTSNPN, CDR2 SVGIG (reference sequence). Trimming removed 0 bases from V and 3 bases from J; junction bases left unmatched: 2. This CDR3 is built from 14 residues. CDR3 bases: TGTGCCTGGAGTGTGGGACAGACCAATCAGCCCCAGCATTTT. Translated: CAWSVGQTNQPQHF. The whole variable domain, remainder taken from reference TRBV30 and TRBJ1-5, is SQTIHQWPATLVQPVGSPLSLECTVEGTSNPNLYWYRQAAGRGLQLLFYSVGIGQISSEVPQNLSASRPQDRQFILSSKKLLLSDSGFYLCAWSVGQTNQPQHFGDGTRLSIL.

The CDR3 DNA reads TGTGCCACCAGCAGGCATCAAAGCGATACGCAGTATTTT. It is translated as CATSRHQSDTQYF. The chain uses TRBV15 and TRBJ2-3; no clear D gene. The V and J ends lost 3 bases and 6 bases respectively, with 10 bases between them. CDR1 LNHNV and CDR2 YYDKDF come from the germline V gene (reference sequence). The CDR3 has 13 residues.

The chain joins TRBV30 to TRBJ2-7; 7 bases line up with TRBD1. Germline V CDR1 and CDR2: GTSNPN, SVGIG (reference sequence). The CDR3 runs to 13 residues. DNA of the CDR3: TGTGCACTCAGCCCGACAGGGCAGGGCGAGCAGTACTTC. It codes for CALSPTGQGEQYF.